The 14 T cell receptor beta chains presented below share a single source sample, sequenced in a study of T cells in Graves' hyperthyroidism and ophthalmopathy. RNA transcripts gave rise to amplified TCR beta CDR3 regions. HTBI primers were used for first-round RT-PCR of the TCR CDR3. TCRdb analysed the multiplex PCR reads with MiXCR anew, one entry per CDR3 protein. The sample consists of about 840,000 distinct CDR3 sequences, more than 30% of them appearing once. Input material: blood. Receptor source: a man between 18 and 35 years old with Graves' hyperthyroidism.

This clonotype was seen many times. V and J are TRBV29-1 and TRBJ1-1; the D is unclear. Germline assignment: CDR1 SQVTM and CDR2 ANQGSEA. The CDR3 contains 13 residues. V gave up 6 bases and J gave up 5 bases, with 16 bases separating them. CDR3 DNA: TGCAGCGTAGACCTCGACCCTATGACTGAAGCTTTCTTT. Its translation: CSVDLDPMTEAFF. The full variable domain, completed using reference TRBV29-1 and TRBJ1-1, is SAVISQKPSRDICQRGTSLTIQCQVDSQVTMMFWYRQQPGQSLTLIATANQGSEATYESGFVIDKFPISRPNLTFSTLTVSNMSPEDSSIYLCSVDLDPMTEAFFGQGTRLTVV.

The CDR3 reads CASSQEKGQGPTNEKLFF. The DNA of the CDR3 is TGCGCCAGCAGCCAAGAAAAGGGACAGGGGCCCACTAATGAAAAACTGTTTTTT. The rearrangement joins TRBV4-3 to TRBJ1-4, with 10 positions matching TRBD1. V lost 0 bases and J lost 2; bases outside the gene matches: 6. The CDR3 is 18 residues long. Per germline, CDR1 LGHNA and CDR2 YSLEER.

This clonotype was counted between two and nine times. The gene calls are TRBV2 and TRBJ1-3; a possible D gene is TRBD1 (5 bases). CDR1 and CDR2 (germline): SNHLY, FYNNEI. V lost 8 bases and J lost 1, with 15 bases in between. This CDR3 spans 15 amino acids. The CDR3 DNA is TGTGCCAGCCAAAAATTCGGACAATCTGGAAACACCATATATTTT. Translating gives CASQKFGQSGNTIYF.

The chain carries TRBV5-1 and TRBJ2-7, with 10 bases lining up with TRBD2. The germline CDR1 and CDR2 sequences are SGHRS and YFSETQ. This CDR3 region has 15 residues. Trimming took 1 base from V and 3 from J; bases not matched to a gene: 4. The chain's CDR3 is CASSLRLAGDYEQYF. As DNA, the CDR3 is TGCGCCAGCAGCTTGAGGCTAGCGGGGGACTACGAGCAGTACTTC.

At least ten counts were recorded for this clonotype. This sequence joins TRBV19 and TRBJ1-5; D gene ambiguous. Trimming pared 11 bases from V and 5 bases from J, leaving 10 bases between. CDR3 length: 11 residues. Germline CDR1 is LNHDA and CDR2 is SQIVND (reference sequence). The chain's CDR3 is CAGGPDQPQHF. The CDR3 region has the DNA TGTGCCGGCGGACCTGATCAGCCCCAGCATTTT. The entire variable domain, with the rest obtained from reference TRBV19 and TRBJ1-5, is as follows: DGGITQSPKYLFRKEGQNVTLSCEQNLNHDAMYWYRQDPGQGLRLIYYSQIVNDFQKGDIAEGYSVSREKKESFPLTVTSAQKNPTAFYLCAGGPDQPQHFGDGTRLSIL.

V is TRBV9 and J is TRBJ1-3; D is uncertain. This CDR3 comprises 14 residues. V was cut by 0 bases and J by 4 bases, with 8 bases left in between. The germline CDR1 and CDR2 sequences are SGDLS and YYNGEE. The CDR3 loop reads CASSVDVGGNTIYF. CDR3 nucleotides: TGTGCCAGCAGCGTAGACGTGGGAGGAAACACCATATATTTT.

The table lists this clonotype with many counts. This chain connects TRBV19 to TRBJ1-5, with D unresolved. The V end lost 3 bases, the J end lost 4 bases, and 7 bases lay between the germline ends. Germline lookup yields CDR1 LNHDA and CDR2 SQIVND (reference sequence). CDR3 length: 13 amino acids. The CDR3: CASSIVENQPQHF. The CDR3 bases are TGTGCCAGTAGTATTGTGGAAAATCAGCCCCAGCATTTT.

This clonotype was seen ten or more times. This chain joins TRBV10-3 and TRBJ2-2, with 8 bases that match TRBD2. Trimming took 4 bases from V and 0 from J; bases not matched to a gene: 13. This CDR3 comprises 19 residues. The germline V gene has CDR1 ENHRY and CDR2 SYGVKD. The CDR3 coding sequence is TGTGCCATCAGTGGAACTAGCTTCGCGGGAGGACCGAACACCGGGGAGCTGTTTTTT. As protein: CAISGTSFAGGPNTGELFF.

The chain links TRBV5-1 to TRBJ1-5; D gene uncertain. Trimming shortened V by 0 bases and J by 9 bases, and 16 bases separated the two germline ends. Germline CDR1 SGHRS, CDR2 YFSETQ. This CDR3 contains 15 residues. The CDR3 DNA follows: TGCGCCAGCAGCTTGGACGGGAATCCCATCACGCCCCAGCATTTT. Residues: CASSLDGNPITPQHF.

This clonotype has a handful of counts. The gene calls are TRBV7-9 and TRBJ1-5, with D unclear. The CDR3 length is 14 residues. V was clipped by 4 bases and J by 4 bases, with 11 bases between them. Germline CDR1 SEHNR, CDR2 FQNEAQ (reference sequence). CDR3 DNA: TGTGCCAGCAGCTGGGCGGGGTCGAATCAGCCCCAGCATTTT. As protein: CASSWAGSNQPQHF.

This clonotype has ten or more counts. V and J are TRBV10-2 and TRBJ1-5; no firm D call. This CDR3 has 14 amino acids. Trimming removed 2 bases from V and 4 bases from J, with 9 bases in between. CDR1 is WSHSY, CDR2 SAAADI, per germline. CDR3 nucleotides: TGCGCCAGCAGTGAGAGGGCTTATAATCAGCCCCAGCATTTT. The encoded protein is CASSERAYNQPQHF.

This clonotype was detected a few times. Germline and junction disagree at one end, which may indicate a read error. This rearrangement joins TRBV7-8 to TRBJ1-2; TRBD1 agrees at 9 bases. The CDR3 has 15 residues. CDR1 SGHVS and CDR2 FQNEAQ come from the germline V gene. Here the CDR3 reads CASSQDDRGAYGYTF. The CDR3 DNA is TGCGCCAGCAGCCAAGATGACAGGGGGGCCTATGGCTACACCTTC. Drawing the rest from reference TRBV7-8 and TRBJ1-2, the complete variable domain is GAGVSQSPRYKVAKRGQDVALRCDPISGHVSLFWYQQALGQGPEFLTYFQNEAQLDKSGLPSDRFFAERPEGSVSTLKIQRTQQEDSAVYLCASSQDDRGAYGYTFGSGTRLTVV.

Details on this clonotype: It may be a read error: a sequence one base away is much more abundant. This sequence joins TRBV7-9 and TRBJ2-5; 9 bases align to TRBD2. Unmatched junction bases numbered 4, after V lost 6 bases and J lost 5 bases. This CDR3 contains 13 residues. Germline V gene sequence: CDR1 SEHNR, CDR2 FQNEAQ (reference sequence). CDR3 bases: TGTGCCAGCAGTCCTAGCGGGAACGAGACCCAGTACTTC. Residues: CASSPSGNETQYF.

This clonotype has more than one count but fewer than ten. This sequence joins TRBV7-9 and TRBJ2-7, with D perhaps matching TRBD2 (6 bases). CDR1 is SEHNR, CDR2 FQNEAQ, per germline (reference sequence). CDR3 length equals 17 residues. Between the trimmed V and J ends, which lost 5 bases and 3 bases, there was a span of 23 bases. In DNA, the CDR3 is TGTGCCAGCAGCACTAGCTTGGGGCAGGGTGGGATCTACGAGCAGTACTTC. Translated, it gives CASSTSLGQGGIYEQYF.